This T cell receptor (beta chain) is drawn from a study of molecular identifiers for immune sequencing clone quantification. Germline values: CDR1 MNHEY, CDR2 SVGEGT. The CDR3 sequence is 13 residues long. With 4 bases clipped from V and 3 bases from J, the junction kept 1 base outside the gene matches. Using its own MiXCR run on the PCR reads, TCRdb lists one record per CDR3 protein. The data contain around 70,000 distinct CDR3 sequences, 15% to 20% of them singletons. Naive CD8 libraries were made from roughly 20,000 to 1,000,000 sorted cells, and they used 10%, 30% or 50% RNA. For naive CD8 T cells, sorting used the CD8+CD4-CCR7+CD45RA+ phenotype. This clonotype was observed at least ten times. What it binds is unknown. Regarding the study as a whole: With a barcode shared among identical TCR molecules, highly expanded clone sizes could be underestimated.

The chain carries TRBV6-2 or TRBV6-3 and TRBJ2-7, with 9 bases aligning to TRBD1. The TCR originated in a human donor in good health. Some libraries in this study had Jurkat cell RNA spiked in. The specimen sequenced was naive CD8+ T cells from blood, with Jurkat cell RNA spiked in. Subset in this sample: FACS-sorted CD8+CD4-CCR7+CD45RA+ naive T cells. The CDR3 is CASSWGQGYEQYF. In DNA, the CDR3 is TGTGCCAGCAGTTGGGGACAGGGCTACGAGCAGTACTTC.